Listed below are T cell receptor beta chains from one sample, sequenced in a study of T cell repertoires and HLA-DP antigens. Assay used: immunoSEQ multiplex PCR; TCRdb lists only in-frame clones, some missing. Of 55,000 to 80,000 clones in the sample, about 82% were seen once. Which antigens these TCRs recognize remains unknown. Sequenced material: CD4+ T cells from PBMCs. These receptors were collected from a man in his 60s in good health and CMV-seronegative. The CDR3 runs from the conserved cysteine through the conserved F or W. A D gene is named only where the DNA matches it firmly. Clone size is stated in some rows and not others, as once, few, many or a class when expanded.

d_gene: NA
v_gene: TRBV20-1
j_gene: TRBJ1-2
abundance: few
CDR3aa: CSARAHYGYTF
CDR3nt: TGCAGTGCTAGAGCCCACTATGGCTACACCTTC

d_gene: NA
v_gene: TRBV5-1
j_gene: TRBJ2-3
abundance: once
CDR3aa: CASSPSQADTQYF
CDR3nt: TGCGCCAGCAGCCCATCCCAGGCAGATACGCAGTATTTT

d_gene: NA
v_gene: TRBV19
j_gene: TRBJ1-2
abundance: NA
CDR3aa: CASSTEGWGYTF
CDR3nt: TGTGCCAGTAGTACTGAAGGCTGGGGCTACACCTTC

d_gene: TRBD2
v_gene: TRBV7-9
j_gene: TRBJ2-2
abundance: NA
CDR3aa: CASSSLAGGRTGELFF
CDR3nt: TGTGCCAGCAGCTCACTAGCGGGAGGGCGGACCGGGGAGCTGTTTTTT

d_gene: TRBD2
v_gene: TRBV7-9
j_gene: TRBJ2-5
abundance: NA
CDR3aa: CASSFQRDQETQYF
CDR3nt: TGTGCCAGCAGCTTCCAGCGGGATCAAGAGACCCAGTACTTC

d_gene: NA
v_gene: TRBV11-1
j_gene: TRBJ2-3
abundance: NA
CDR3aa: CASSLRETVSFSTDTQYF
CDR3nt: TGTGCCAGCAGCTTACGGGAGACGGTATCGTTTAGCACAGATACGCAGTATTTT

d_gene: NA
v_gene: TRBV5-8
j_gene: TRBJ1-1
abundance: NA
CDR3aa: CASSLRSHPGAFF
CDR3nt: TGTGCCAGCAGCTTACGGTCTCACCCTGGGGCTTTCTTT

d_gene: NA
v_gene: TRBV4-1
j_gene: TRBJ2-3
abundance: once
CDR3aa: CASSQDMGPTDTQYF
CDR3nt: TGCGCCAGCAGCCAGGACATGGGCCCCACAGATACGCAGTATTTT

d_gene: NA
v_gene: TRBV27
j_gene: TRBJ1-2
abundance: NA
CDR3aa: CASSFRVGVTGYTF
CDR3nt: TGTGCCAGCAGTTTTCGAGTCGGAGTTACGGGCTACACCTTC

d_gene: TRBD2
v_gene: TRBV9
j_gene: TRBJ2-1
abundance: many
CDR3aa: CASSVGVAGRTEQFF
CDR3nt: TGTGCCAGCAGCGTAGGTGTAGCGGGACGGACTGAGCAGTTCTTC

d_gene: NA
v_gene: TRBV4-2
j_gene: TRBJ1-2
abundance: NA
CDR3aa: CASSQDTGRDDYGYTF
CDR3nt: TGTGCCAGCAGCCAAGATACGGGACGGGATGACTATGGCTACACCTTC

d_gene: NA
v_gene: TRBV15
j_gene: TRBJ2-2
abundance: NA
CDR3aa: CATSTRGTGELFF
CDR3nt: TGTGCCACCAGCACCAGGGGAACCGGGGAGCTGTTTTTT

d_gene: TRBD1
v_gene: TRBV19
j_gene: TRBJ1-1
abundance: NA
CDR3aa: CASSMSTGTPTEAFF
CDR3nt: TGTGCCAGTAGTATGTCGACAGGGACGCCCACTGAAGCTTTCTTT

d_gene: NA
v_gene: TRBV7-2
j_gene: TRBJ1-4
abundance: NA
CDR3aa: CASSLVAGPAEKLFF
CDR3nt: TGTGCCAGCAGCTTAGTGGCCGGGCCGGCGGAAAAACTGTTTTTT

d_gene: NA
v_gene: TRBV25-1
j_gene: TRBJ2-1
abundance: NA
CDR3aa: CASSDAGRFEQFF
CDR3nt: TGTGCCAGCAGTGATGCAGGGAGATTCGAGCAGTTCTTC